The next 21 T cell receptor beta chains were all read from a single sample in a study of shared clonotypes between healthy human individuals. Clones were read by immunoSEQ multiplex PCR, and TCRdb kept only the in-frame ones, dropping some. The table has more than 2 million clones, about 95% seen once; the top ten hold about 1.1%. Naivety among CD8 cells was defined by CD45RO negativity and positive CCR7 selection, thereby excluding terminally differentiated effector memory CD45RA+ cells. The sample consisted of naive CD8+ T cells sorted from blood. These receptors were collected from a man aged 18 to 30 in good health.

The rearrangement uses TRBV4-1 and TRBJ2-7, with TRBD2 matching over 8 bases. Germline trimming cut 1 base from V and 0 bases from J; bases unmatched to any gene: 5. Germline V gene lookup returns CDR1 MGHRA and CDR2 YSYEKL. CDR3 length equals 16 residues. The chain's CDR3 is CASSQATSGNSYEQYF. CDR3 sequence (DNA): TGCGCCAGCAGCCAAGCAACTAGCGGTAACTCCTACGAGCAGTACTTC.

This chain connects TRBV6-5 to TRBJ2-7; TRBD1 aligns across 9 bases. With 7 bases clipped from V and 3 bases from J, the junction kept 7 bases outside the gene matches. CDR1 MNHEY and CDR2 SVGAGI come from the germline V gene. This CDR3 contains 14 residues. CDR3 region: CASKEGTGNYEQYF. Here the CDR3 DNA reads TGTGCCAGCAAGGAGGGGACAGGGAACTACGAGCAGTACTTC.

J is TRBJ1-2 and V is TRBV19; no reliable D call. There are 13 residues in the CDR3. Germline V lookup: CDR1 LNHDA, CDR2 SQIVND (reference sequence). Trimming took off 0 bases at V and 6 bases at J, with 8 bases between the two ends. The chain's CDR3 is CASSIDYTDGYTF. The CDR3 DNA reads TGTGCCAGTAGTATAGATTATACGGATGGCTACACCTTC. Supplemented by reference TRBV19 and TRBJ1-2, the full variable domain reads DGGITQSPKYLFRKEGQNVTLSCEQNLNHDAMYWYRQDPGQGLRLIYYSQIVNDFQKGDIAEGYSVSREKKESFPLTVTSAQKNPTAFYLCASSIDYTDGYTFGSGTRLTVV.

The V gene is TRBV19, the J gene TRBJ1-5, with D unclear. The CDR3 runs 14 residues. The V gene lost 10 bases and the J gene lost 4 bases, with 17 bases spanning the gap. In germline, CDR1 is LNHDA, CDR2 SQIVND (reference sequence). The CDR3 loop reads CATADEDFNQPQHF. DNA for the CDR3: TGTGCCACCGCGGACGAAGACTTTAATCAGCCCCAGCATTTT.

V usage is TRBV19 and J usage is TRBJ1-1; 8 bases align to TRBD1. V shed 7 bases and J 11 bases; nucleotides not matched to a gene: 15. This CDR3 is 14 amino acids long. CDR1 is LNHDA, CDR2 SQIVND, per germline (reference sequence). CDR3 in DNA: TGTGCCAGTAAGAACCGGGACAGGTTTCGTTCGGCTTTCTTT. Translating gives CASKNRDRFRSAFF.

This chain connects TRBV10-3 to TRBJ2-3; TRBD2 agrees at 10 bases. The CDR3 is 14 amino acids. The germline V gene has CDR1 ENHRY and CDR2 SYGVKD. V lost 10 bases to trimming and J lost 5 bases; unmatched junction nucleotides: 9. CDR3 nucleotides: TGTGCCAGAAGCCTAGCGGGAGTGGGAGATACGCAGTATTTT. Translation: CARSLAGVGDTQYF.

The J gene is TRBJ2-3, the V gene TRBV9, with 10 bases aligning to TRBD2. V dropped 4 bases and J dropped 4; count of bases not matched to a gene: 3. Germline-derived CDR1 and CDR2 are SGDLS and YYNGEE. The CDR3 loop spans 14 amino acids. The CDR3 region is CASSLGTSADTQYF. The CDR3 nucleotides are TGTGCCAGCAGCCTTGGGACTAGCGCAGATACGCAGTATTTT. Drawing the rest from reference TRBV9 and TRBJ2-3, the complete variable domain is DSGVTQTPKHLITATGQRVTLRCSPRSGDLSVYWYQQSLDQGLQFLIQYYNGEERAKGNILERFSAQQFPDLHSELNLSSLELGDSALYFCASSLGTSADTQYFGPGTRLTVL.

In its sample, this clone was seen once. The V gene is TRBV28, the J gene TRBJ1-5; D perhaps matches TRBD1 (5 bases). There are 13 residues in the CDR3. Trimming shortened V by 4 bases and J by 8 bases, and 12 bases separated the two germline ends. Germline V gene data show CDR1 as MDHEN and CDR2 as SYDVKM. The CDR3: CASSSEGLEPQHF. In nucleotides, the CDR3 is TGTGCCAGCAGTTCCGAGGGACTGGAGCCCCAGCATTTT.

Regarding this clone: In the same sample, other DNA sequences code for this CDR3. This chain uses TRBV7-8 with TRBJ2-2; D is possibly TRBD1 or TRBD2 (5 bases each). V was cut by 5 bases and J by 4 bases, with 8 bases left in between. CDR3 length: 13 residues. Germline CDR1 and CDR2: SGHVS and FQNEAQ. The CDR3 loop is CASSPGGTGELFF. The CDR3 nucleotides read TGTGCCAGCAGCCCTGGGGGCACCGGGGAGCTGTTTTTT.

The chain employs TRBV4-1 and TRBJ1-4, with TRBD1 matching over 7 bases. The V segment lost 5 bases and the J segment 5 bases; nucleotides outside the gene matches: 5. CDR3 length: 14 residues. Germline assignment: CDR1 MGHRA and CDR2 YSYEKL. The DNA of the CDR3 is TGCGCCAGCAGCTCACGGGACAGCAATGAAAAACTGTTTTTT. Translated: CASSSRDSNEKLFF.

The V and J genes are TRBV28 and TRBJ2-7; 7 nucleotides align to TRBD1. CDR3 length equals 14 residues. With V trimmed by 7 bases and J by 2 bases, 8 bases remained unmatched. CDR1 and CDR2 from the germline V gene are MDHEN and SYDVKM. DNA of the CDR3: TGTGCCAGCACCCCACAGGGGTTTCCCTACGAGCAGTACTTC. This gives the protein CASTPQGFPYEQYF. Together with reference TRBV28 and TRBJ2-7, the CDR3 gives the full variable domain: DVKVTQSSRYLVKRTGEKVFLECVQDMDHENMFWYRQDPGLGLRLIYFSYDVKMKEKGDIPEGYSVSREKKERFSLILESASTNQTSMYLCASTPQGFPYEQYFGPGTRLTVT.

V usage is TRBV7-9 and J usage is TRBJ1-6; D may be TRBD1 (6 bases). V lost 4 bases to trimming and J lost 14 bases, with 18 bases between them. CDR1 is SEHNR, CDR2 FQNEAQ, per germline (reference sequence). The CDR3 runs 14 residues. In nucleotides, the CDR3 is TGTGCCAGCAGCTCACCGGACAGCCCTCAGACCCTCCACTTT. This codes for CASSSPDSPQTLHF.

The genes are TRBV4-3 and TRBJ2-7; TRBD2 aligns across 9 bases. The CDR3 runs 15 residues. V shed 0 bases, J shed 7 bases, and the junction held 7 bases outside the gene matches. The germline V gene has CDR1 LGHNA and CDR2 YSLEER. The CDR3 loop reads CASSQDYAGGQEQYF. CDR3 bases: TGCGCCAGCAGCCAAGATTACGCGGGAGGGCAAGAGCAGTACTTC.

The chain recombines TRBV7-9 with TRBJ1-4, with a weak D call TRBD1 (5 bases). The length of the CDR3 is 16 residues. Germline V gene sequence: CDR1 SEHNR, CDR2 FQNEAQ (reference sequence). Trimming stripped 6 bases from V and 5 bases from J, with 19 bases between. Written as DNA, the CDR3 is TGTGCCAGCAGTTACGACGCCGGGGCTCCGAATGAAAAACTGTTTTTT. Translation: CASSYDAGAPNEKLFF.

The chain is built from TRBV4-1 and TRBJ2-3; 10 bases fit TRBD2. CDR3 size: 16 residues. Germline V gene lookup returns CDR1 MGHRA and CDR2 YSYEKL. V lost 1 base and J lost 2; bases outside the gene matches: 3. The CDR3 spells CASSQVGTSDTDTQYF. CDR3 nucleotides: TGCGCCAGCAGCCAAGTGGGGACTAGCGACACAGATACGCAGTATTTT.

This chain connects TRBV5-1 to TRBJ2-6; D is uncertain. The germline V and J ends were trimmed by 1 base and 4 bases, with 6 bases remaining between them. Per the germline V gene, CDR1 is SGHRS and CDR2 is YFSETQ. The CDR3 runs to 14 residues. The CDR3 protein is CASSLYSGANVLTF. The CDR3 nucleotides read TGCGCCAGCAGCTTGTACTCCGGGGCCAACGTCCTGACTTTC.

CDR3 amino acids: CASSQEQPGAANTEAFF. The CDR3 nucleotides are TGCGCCAGCAGCCAAGAACAACCAGGGGCAGCGAACACTGAAGCTTTCTTT. This chain links TRBV4-1 with TRBJ1-1, with D possibly being TRBD1 (6 bases). This CDR3 is 17 amino acids long. V lost 0 bases to trimming and J lost 1 base, with 15 bases between them. Germline CDR1 and CDR2: MGHRA and YSYEKL.

The chain links TRBV25-1 to TRBJ1-1; TRBD1 is a possible D gene (5 bases). CDR3 length: 14 residues. The V gene lost 6 bases and the J gene lost 1 base, with 12 bases spanning the gap. The V gene's germline CDR1 is MGHDK and CDR2 SYGVNS. DNA of the CDR3: TGTGCCAGCAGCCACGGGACGGCGAACACTGAAGCTTTCTTT. This encodes CASSHGTANTEAFF. The full variable domain, rest sourced from reference TRBV25-1 and TRBJ1-1, is EADIYQTPRYLVIGTGKKITLECSQTMGHDKMYWYQQDPGMELHLIHYSYGVNSTEKGDLSSESTVSRIRTEHFPLTLESARPSHTSQYLCASSHGTANTEAFFGQGTRLTVV.

The V and J genes are TRBV5-1 and TRBJ2-1, with D possibly TRBD1 on 6 matching bases. V was cut by 1 base and J by 0 bases, with 11 bases left in between. The germline gives CDR1 SGHRS, CDR2 YFSETQ. The CDR3 is 16 amino acids. CDR3 bases: TGCGCCAGCAGCTTGAGGCGGACAGCCTCCTACAATGAGCAGTTCTTC. Translated, it gives CASSLRRTASYNEQFF. Variable domain in full (rest from reference TRBV5-1 and TRBJ2-1): KAGVTQTPRYLIKTRGQQVTLSCSPISGHRSVSWYQQTPGQGLQFLFEYFSETQRNKGNFPGRFSGRQFSNSRSEMNVSTLELGDSALYLCASSLRRTASYNEQFFGPGTRLTVL.

The chain employs TRBV10-1 and TRBJ2-7; 7 positions agree with TRBD1. The length of the CDR3 is 13 residues. The V segment lost 6 bases and the J segment 2 bases; nucleotides outside the gene matches: 4. CDR1 and CDR2 (germline): WNHNN, SYGVQD (reference sequence). CDR3 nucleotides: TGCGCCAGCAGAAAGGGACAGACCTACGAGCAGTACTTC. Amino acid sequence: CASRKGQTYEQYF.

The V gene is TRBV29-1, the J gene TRBJ1-1; TRBD1 might be the D (6 bases). The CDR3 is 12 amino acids. The germline V gene has CDR1 SQVTM and CDR2 ANQGSEA. Trimming shortened V by 4 bases and J by 5 bases, and 11 bases separated the two germline ends. CDR3 coding DNA: TGCAGCGTTGTCCAGGGGAGTACTGAAGCTTTCTTT. Residues: CSVVQGSTEAFF.